This TCR beta chain was sequenced in a study of T cell responses to AZD1222 COVID-19 vaccine. For the study at large: Second doses at about 4 or about 12 weeks were pooled.

Study-level points and caveats: Baseline seropositivity characterized only a handful of AZD1222 recipients.

About this clone: Antigen unknown.

Profiling relied on immunoSEQ multiplex PCR, and the TCRdb table lists in-frame clones only, not all of them. The sample lists 110,000 to 150,000 clones, roughly nine tenths occurring once. The CDR3 covers 15 residues. The germline V gene encodes CDR1 KGHSH and CDR2 LQKENI. The V end lost 3 bases, the J end lost 1 base, and 12 bases lay between the germline ends. This TCR came from an adult in good health. This chain links TRBV18 with TRBJ1-2; D not certain. Material: peripheral blood, obtained on day 0 of AZD1222 vaccination. Written as DNA, the CDR3 is TGTGCCAGCTCACCCCAGGCCCTAAGTAACTATGGCTACACCTTC. Translated: CASSPQALSNYGYTF.